This TCR beta chain was retrieved from a study of immune evolution from preneoplasia to lung adenocarcinoma. Germline V CDR1 and CDR2: MNHEY, SVGAGI. V lost 8 bases to trimming and J lost 4 bases; unmatched junction nucleotides: 10. The CDR3 is made up of 15 amino acids. General observations from the study: Clonality was highest in normal lung, lower in later-stage lesions apparently.

Assay used: immunoSEQ multiplex PCR; TCRdb lists only in-frame clones, some missing. The data show 3,100 or so clones, 80% seen once. Resections took place in Japan or China from about 2014 to 2018. This clone was seen a few times. Its target is unknown. The source material was FFPE adjacent normal lung tissue. The sequence was obtained from a donor older than 65 with lung adenocarcinoma. The rearrangement links TRBV6-5 to TRBJ2-7; 11 bases match TRBD2. Here the CDR3 DNA reads TGTGCCAGCGAGGTTAGCGGGAGGGGGCAGTACGAGCAGTACTTC. Protein product: CASEVSGRGQYEQYF.